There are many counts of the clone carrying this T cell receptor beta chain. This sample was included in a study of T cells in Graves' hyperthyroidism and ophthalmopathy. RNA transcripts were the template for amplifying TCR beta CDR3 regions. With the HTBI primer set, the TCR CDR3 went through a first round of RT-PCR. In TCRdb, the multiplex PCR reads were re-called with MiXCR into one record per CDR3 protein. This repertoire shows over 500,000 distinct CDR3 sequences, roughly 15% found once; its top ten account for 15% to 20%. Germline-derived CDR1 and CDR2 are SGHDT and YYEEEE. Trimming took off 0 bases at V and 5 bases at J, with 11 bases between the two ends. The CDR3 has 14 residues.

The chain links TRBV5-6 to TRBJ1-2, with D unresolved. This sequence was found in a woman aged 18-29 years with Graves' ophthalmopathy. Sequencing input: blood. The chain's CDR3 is CASSLASSLYGYTF. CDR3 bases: TGTGCCAGCAGCTTGGCGAGTTCGCTTTATGGCTACACCTTC.